This T cell receptor (beta chain) emerged from a study of post-analysis software for immune sequencing data. Points on this clonotype: Its antigen is still unknown.

CDR1 and CDR2 from the germline V gene are DFQATT and SNEGSKA (reference sequence). After removal of 6 bases from V and 0 bases from J, the junction contained 11 bases not matched to a gene. The CDR3 consists of 15 residues. Researchers reported that TCR beta cDNA libraries carried unique molecular identifiers. TCRdb passed the PCR reads through MiXCR, listing each CDR3 protein once. Of hundreds of thousands of distinct CDR3 sequences in the sample, roughly 27% were seen once. Overall study findings and caveats: Included in a set of about 5 TRBV segments more frequent in patients than controls were TRBV5-6, TRBV5-1 and TRBV20-1.

The chain has TRBV20-1 and TRBJ2-7, with 7 bases aligning to TRBD2. The sample taken for sequencing was blood. The source is a girl aged 10-17 years with multiple sclerosis. CDR3 sequence (DNA): TGCAGTGCCCCGGGGGGTAGCGTGCCCTCCTACGAGCAGTACTTC. Amino acids: CSAPGGSVPSYEQYF.